One sample yielded the 30 T cell receptor beta chains listed below, sequenced in a study of T cells in Graves' hyperthyroidism and ophthalmopathy. Authors of the study amplified TCR beta CDR3 regions from RNA transcripts. The HTBI primer set was used in a first-round RT-PCR of the TCR CDR3. TCRdb itself ran the multiplex PCR reads through MiXCR, one entry per CDR3 protein. Here the sample spans 600,000 to 700,000 distinct CDR3 sequences, over 12% being singletons. Source material: blood. The source of these receptors is a woman in her thirties or forties with Graves' ophthalmopathy.

This clonotype was recorded a few times. The chain carries TRBV14 and TRBJ1-2; no reliable D call. Germline lookup yields CDR1 SGHDN and CDR2 FVKESK. V lost 5 bases and J 5 bases, leaving 12 bases between the germline ends. This CDR3 has 13 residues. The CDR3 is CASSYGRVYGYTF. CDR3 bases: TGTGCCAGCAGCTACGGGAGGGTGTATGGCTACACCTTC.

This clonotype was counted many times. Written as DNA, the CDR3 is TGCGCCAGCAGCCTCAGGGAAGTCGACGAGCAGTACTTC. Translation: CASSLREVDEQYF. V usage is TRBV5-1 and J usage is TRBJ2-7; D may be TRBD1 (5 bases). Trimming left V 4 bases short and J 5 bases short, with 13 bases between. Germline CDR1 and CDR2: SGHRS and YFSETQ. The CDR3 contains 13 residues.

This clonotype was seen ten or more times. V gene TRBV7-2 combines with J gene TRBJ1-2; 7 bases fit TRBD1. V dropped 2 bases and J dropped 7; count of bases not matched to a gene: 19. This CDR3 comprises 18 residues. From germline, CDR1 is SGHTA and CDR2 FQGNSA. The CDR3: CASSLRDGLGTAGRGYTF. The CDR3 nucleotides are TGTGCCAGCAGCTTAAGGGACGGGCTTGGGACAGCGGGACGTGGCTACACCTTC.

The V gene is TRBV5-1, the J gene TRBJ2-6; D is uncertain. This CDR3 has 14 residues. V dropped 0 bases and J dropped 2 bases, with 3 bases sitting between them. Germline-derived CDR1 and CDR2 are SGHRS and YFSETQ. The DNA of the CDR3 is TGCGCCAGCAGCTTGGCCGCTGGGGCCAACGTCCTGACTTTC. Translated, it gives CASSLAAGANVLTF.

Many counts were recorded for this clonotype. The chain combines TRBV11-2 with TRBJ2-5, with TRBD2 matching over 10 bases. Germline V gives CDR1 SGHAT, CDR2 FQNNGV. J lost 5 bases, V lost 2 bases, and 8 bases had no gene match. The CDR3 covers 16 residues. This CDR3 reads CASSLLLAGAEETQYF. CDR3 in DNA: TGTGCCAGCAGCTTATTGCTAGCGGGAGCCGAGGAGACCCAGTACTTC.

This clonotype was seen ten or more times. The chain links TRBV10-3 to TRBJ1-1; D not certain. The germline V gene encodes CDR1 ENHRY and CDR2 SYGVKD. The CDR3 runs 15 residues. V dropped 4 bases and J dropped 7 bases, with 19 bases sitting between them. The CDR3 DNA is TGTGCCATCAGTGCTTCGGCTATTGGGGTCCTTGAAGCTTTCTTT. Its translation is CAISASAIGVLEAFF.

This clonotype was seen at least ten times. The J gene is TRBJ1-1, the V gene TRBV7-8; weak D call: TRBD1 (5 bases). Germline values: CDR1 SGHVS, CDR2 FQNEAQ. This CDR3 contains 13 residues. V lost 1 base and J 11 bases, leaving 14 bases between the germline ends. Here the CDR3 DNA reads TGTGCCAGCAGCTTAGATCTTAGGGGCGAGGCTTTCTTT. Protein sequence: CASSLDLRGEAFF.

This clonotype was observed a handful of times. The rearrangement joins TRBV3-1 to TRBJ2-7; D remains ambiguous. The CDR3 loop spans 15 amino acids. Germline CDR1 reads LGHDT; CDR2 reads YNNKEL (reference sequence). V was clipped by 1 base and J by 0 bases, with 10 bases between them. CDR3 in amino acids: CASSQVPTASYEQYF. The CDR3 DNA reads TGTGCCAGCAGCCAAGTGCCCACGGCCTCCTACGAGCAGTACTTC.

The V and J genes are TRBV10-3 and TRBJ2-6; 7 nucleotides match TRBD1. V was pared by 10 bases and J by 0 bases, with 9 bases of the junction left unmatched. The CDR3 spans 16 residues. In germline, CDR1 is ENHRY, CDR2 SYGVKD. DNA for the CDR3: TGTGCCACCACGACAGGGTTACGCTCTGGGGCCAACGTCCTGACTTTC. Its protein product is CATTTGLRSGANVLTF.

The sample holds many counts of this clonotype. CDR3 DNA: TGTGCCAGCAGTTTACCGGGACAGACTAGCTCCTACGAGCAGTACTTC. As protein: CASSLPGQTSSYEQYF. The chain links TRBV28 to TRBJ2-7; D possibly corresponds to TRBD1 (7 bases). The V gene's germline CDR1 is MDHEN and CDR2 SYDVKM. Between the trimmed V and J ends, which lost 2 bases and 0 bases, there was a span of 14 bases. The CDR3 consists of 16 residues.

V and J are TRBV2 and TRBJ2-7, with D unresolved. The CDR3 covers 13 residues. Looked up from germline, CDR1 is SNHLY and CDR2 is FYNNEI. The germline V and J ends were trimmed by 8 bases and 0 bases, with 11 bases remaining between them. CDR3 nucleotide sequence: TGTGCCAGCGAAGGACGGTTCTCCTACGAGCAGTACTTC. Translation: CASEGRFSYEQYF.

This clonotype was seen repeatedly, ten times or more. The gene calls are TRBV15 and TRBJ2-7, with TRBD1 as a possible D gene (6 bases). The V end was cut by 1 base, the J end by 4 bases, with 14 bases between. Germline-derived CDR1 and CDR2 are LNHNV and YYDKDF (reference sequence). CDR3 length equals 15 residues. The CDR3 DNA is TGTGCCACCAGCAGAGGAACAGGGCTTGGGTACGAGCAGTACTTC. The encoded protein is CATSRGTGLGYEQYF.

This clonotype was detected many times. DNA for the CDR3: TGTGCCAGCAGATACGGGGGTAGCAATCAGCCCCAGCATTTT. It specifies CASRYGGSNQPQHF. This sequence joins TRBV27 and TRBJ1-5; the D gene is possibly TRBD1 (5 bases). With 6 bases removed from V and 0 bases from J, the gap between germline ends came to 9 bases. The CDR3 covers 14 residues. Germline V lookup: CDR1 MNHEY, CDR2 SMNVEV (reference sequence).

This clonotype was seen many times. The chain couples TRBV6-2 or TRBV6-3 to TRBJ2-7, with D unclear. This CDR3 spans 15 amino acids. Germline-derived CDR1 and CDR2 are MNHEY and SVGEGT. V was cut by 0 bases and J by 2 bases, with 11 bases left in between. CDR3 sequence reads: CASSYSSLGTYEQYF. The DNA of the CDR3 is TGTGCCAGCAGTTACTCGTCCCTCGGCACCTACGAGCAGTACTTC.

This clonotype was seen repeatedly, ten times or more. This sequence joins TRBV7-2 and TRBJ2-7; unclear D gene. CDR1 is SGHTA and CDR2 is FQGNSA in the germline V gene. Trimming took 5 bases from V and 3 from J, leaving 14 bases between them. The CDR3 extends over 14 amino acids. CDR3: CASSPEENYYEQYF. Written as DNA, the CDR3 is TGTGCCAGCAGCCCCGAGGAGAACTACTACGAGCAGTACTTC.

The sample holds many counts of this clonotype. The chain carries TRBV18 and TRBJ1-1; no firm D call. The CDR3 is made up of 14 amino acids. In germline, CDR1 is KGHSH, CDR2 LQKENI. V was shortened by 3 bases and J by 4 bases, with 12 bases between the two germline ends. CDR3 nucleotide sequence: TGTGCCAGCTCACCTGGGCAGTCGAGCACTGAAGCTTTCTTT. This translates into CASSPGQSSTEAFF.

V gene TRBV19 combines with J gene TRBJ2-3, with 11 bases aligning to TRBD2. After removal of 0 bases from V and 4 bases from J, the junction contained 12 bases not matched to a gene. The length of the CDR3 is 19 residues. Germline-derived CDR1 and CDR2 are LNHDA and SQIVND (reference sequence). The CDR3 DNA is TGTGCCAGTAGTATAGATTCTCGACTAGCGGGATATTTACCAGATACGCAGTATTTT. Translating it yields CASSIDSRLAGYLPDTQYF.

Many counts were recorded for this clonotype. The chain uses TRBV12-3 or TRBV12-4 and TRBJ2-6; no clear D gene. Deletions cut 8 bases from V and 4 bases from J, with 12 bases between. This CDR3 comprises 14 residues. CDR3 sequence (DNA): TGTGCCAGCCTGAGGAGTGCCGGGGCCAACGTCCTGACTTTC. Amino acid sequence: CASLRSAGANVLTF.

This clonotype was detected ten times or more. V is TRBV28 and J is TRBJ2-5, with D perhaps TRBD1 (5 bases). V was cut by 10 bases and J by 3 bases, with 18 bases left in between. The germline CDR1 and CDR2 sequences are MDHEN and SYDVKM. The CDR3 is 14 amino acids. CDR3 sequence (DNA): TGTGCCACATCAAAGGGGTATAGGGAAGAGACCCAGTACTTC. It translates to CATSKGYREETQYF. The full variable domain, completed using reference TRBV28 and TRBJ2-5, is DVKVTQSSRYLVKRTGEKVFLECVQDMDHENMFWYRQDPGLGLRLIYFSYDVKMKEKGDIPEGYSVSREKKERFSLILESASTNQTSMYLCATSKGYREETQYFGPGTRLLVL.

This clonotype has at least ten counts. V gene TRBV4-1 combines with J gene TRBJ1-5; tentative D call: TRBD1 (6 bases). CDR1 MGHRA and CDR2 YSYEKL come from the germline V gene. The CDR3 runs 15 residues. V dropped 4 bases and J dropped 6 bases, with 16 bases sitting between them. CDR3 region: CASSPIGQPGQPQHF. Written as DNA, the CDR3 is TGCGCCAGCAGCCCAATTGGACAGCCTGGTCAGCCCCAGCATTTT.

This clonotype was observed a few times. The chain combines TRBV4-1 with TRBJ2-7; a weak D match, TRBD2 (6 bases). Germline assignment: CDR1 MGHRA and CDR2 YSYEKL. V lost 1 base and J lost 3, with 16 bases in between. The CDR3 totals 16 residues. The CDR3 reads CASSQVTSPLGYEQYF. The DNA for the CDR3 is TGCGCCAGCAGCCAAGTTACTAGCCCCCTCGGCTACGAGCAGTACTTC.

The chain couples TRBV19 to TRBJ1-1, with D tentatively TRBD1 (6 bases). CDR1 is LNHDA, CDR2 SQIVND, per germline (reference sequence). The length of the CDR3 is 15 residues. V lost 3 bases and J lost 7, with 18 bases in between. CDR3 sequence reads: CASSMSGGAMFEAFF. The CDR3 DNA follows: TGTGCCAGTAGTATGTCCGGGGGCGCGATGTTTGAAGCTTTCTTT.

This clonotype was picked up many times. The V gene is TRBV28, the J gene TRBJ1-1; D unresolved. Trimming left V 7 bases short and J 3 bases short, with 12 bases between. This CDR3 spans 13 amino acids. CDR1 is MDHEN, CDR2 SYDVKM, per germline. CDR3 nucleotide sequence: TGTGCCAGCATCCGGACTCGAGACACTGAAGCTTTCTTT. Amino acids: CASIRTRDTEAFF.

This clonotype was counted at least ten times. The rearrangement links TRBV13 to TRBJ1-3; D gene ambiguous. Per germline, CDR1 PRHDT and CDR2 FYEKMQ (reference sequence). V was clipped by 6 bases and J by 9 bases, with 12 bases between them. This CDR3 comprises 12 residues. DNA for the CDR3: TGTGCCAGCAGGTCTGAGGGAGGCACCATATATTTT. Its protein product is CASRSEGGTIYF.

This clonotype was detected many times. The chain combines TRBV6-2 or TRBV6-3 with TRBJ1-2; TRBD1 might be the D (6 bases). The CDR3 contains 14 residues. Germline V gene data show CDR1 as MNHEY and CDR2 as SVGEGT. V lost 7 bases and J lost 6, with 18 bases in between. The CDR3 DNA reads TGTGCCAGCACTCGCTGGGCCGGGGGGCATGGCTACACCTTC. It translates to CASTRWAGGHGYTF.

This clonotype was detected ten times or more. V and J are TRBV12-3 or TRBV12-4 and TRBJ1-1; 7 bases align to TRBD1. V gave up 5 bases and J gave up 1 base; unmatched junction bases: 7. The CDR3 consists of 15 residues. The CDR3 here is CASSARQGKNTEAFF. In DNA, the CDR3 is TGTGCCAGCAGTGCGCGACAGGGAAAGAACACTGAAGCTTTCTTT.

The V and J genes are TRBV28 and TRBJ2-7; D unclear. V was pared by 4 bases and J by 0 bases, with 13 bases between. The germline gives CDR1 MDHEN, CDR2 SYDVKM. This CDR3 comprises 15 residues. This chain's CDR3 is CASSSRRRASYEQYF. The CDR3, as DNA: TGTGCCAGCAGTTCTCGCCGTCGGGCCTCCTACGAGCAGTACTTC.

The genes are TRBV5-5 and TRBJ2-7; 10 bases fit TRBD2. Germline lookup yields CDR1 SGHKS and CDR2 YYEKEE (reference sequence). The CDR3 extends over 14 amino acids. The J segment lost 6 bases and the V segment lost 2 bases, leaving 5 bases of the junction unmatched. CDR3 sequence (DNA): TGTGCCAGCAGCTTAACTAGCGGGACCCCCGAGCAGTACTTC. Encoded protein: CASSLTSGTPEQYF.

The CDR3 DNA reads TGTGCCAGCTCTCCAGGCGCCCGCCGGGCCTACGAGCAGTACTTC. Translated, it gives CASSPGARRAYEQYF. V gene TRBV18 combines with J gene TRBJ2-7; D is unclear. The length of the CDR3 is 15 residues. Germline V gene data show CDR1 as KGHSH and CDR2 as LQKENI. Deletions cut 6 bases from V and 2 bases from J, with 17 bases between. The full variable domain, rest sourced from reference TRBV18 and TRBJ2-7, is NAGVMQNPRHLVRRRGQEARLRCSPMKGHSHVYWYRQLPEEGLKFMVYLQKENIIDESGMPKERFSAEFPKEGPSILRIQQVVRGDSAAYFCASSPGARRAYEQYFGPGTRLTVT.

This clonotype was picked up many times. The CDR3 nucleotides read TGTGCCACGTCCGGGATAAGCTCCTACGAGCAGTACTTC. This codes for CATSGISSYEQYF. The rearrangement uses TRBV13 and TRBJ2-7, with D perhaps matching TRBD2 (5 bases). This CDR3 is 13 amino acids long. Per germline, CDR1 PRHDT and CDR2 FYEKMQ (reference sequence). The V end lost 10 bases, the J end lost 0 bases, and 13 bases lay between the germline ends.